These 12 T cell receptor beta chains share one sample of origin, sequenced in a study of T-cell reconstitution after alpha-beta-depleted transplantation in children. Unique molecular identifiers were incorporated when the TCRbeta library was constructed. TCRdb reprocessed the PCR reads with MiXCR, giving one entry per CDR3 protein. Of a few hundred thousand distinct CDR3 sequences listed, 25% are singletons. Specimen: PBMCs, collected before TCRalphabeta/CD19-depleted stem cell transplant. Receptors were obtained from a girl between 2 and 10 years old with Fanconi anemia, due to receive a stem cell transplant.

This clonotype was counted at least ten times. This chain connects TRBV20-1 to TRBJ2-3; possibly TRBD1 for D (6 bases). Germline lookup yields CDR1 DFQATT and CDR2 SNEGSKA (reference sequence). Trimming pared 4 bases from V and 3 bases from J, leaving 14 bases between. CDR3 size: 14 residues. The DNA of the CDR3 is TGCAGTGCTACCCCCCCTACAGGGACAGATACGCAGTATTTT. This translates into CSATPPTGTDTQYF.

The sample holds many counts of this clonotype. The J gene is TRBJ2-7, the V gene TRBV5-6; 9 positions agree with TRBD2. The J segment lost 1 base and the V segment lost 1 base, leaving 3 bases of the junction unmatched. CDR3 length: 15 residues. From germline, CDR1 is SGHDT and CDR2 YYEEEE. For the CDR3, the DNA is TGTGCCAGCAGCTTGACTAGCGGGCCTTCCTACGAGCAGTACTTC. Protein sequence: CASSLTSGPSYEQYF.

The chain employs TRBV12-3 or TRBV12-4 and TRBJ1-3; no definite D call. The V end was cut by 9 bases, the J end by 4 bases, with 16 bases between. The CDR3 sequence is 14 residues long. The CDR3 coding sequence is TGTGCCAGTTTCCTCGCGGGTCGAGGAAACACCATATATTTT. Translated, it gives CASFLAGRGNTIYF.

The table lists this clonotype with many counts. V gene TRBV6-5 combines with J gene TRBJ2-7, with a possible D match to TRBD2 (5 bases). In germline, CDR1 is MNHEY, CDR2 SVGAGI. The V end was cut by 7 bases, the J end by 7 bases, with 11 bases between. This CDR3 has 11 residues. The CDR3 DNA sequence: TGTGCCAGCAAAGAGGGTGGGGAGCAGTACTTC. It encodes CASKEGGEQYF.

V and J are TRBV6-5 and TRBJ1-2; D remains ambiguous. The CDR3 is 14 amino acids. V lost 2 bases, J lost 0 bases, and 7 bases lay in between. Per the germline V gene, CDR1 is MNHEY and CDR2 is SVGAGI. The chain's CDR3 is CASSYTGANYGYTF. The CDR3 coding sequence is TGTGCCAGCAGTTACACCGGAGCTAACTATGGCTACACCTTC.

This rearrangement joins TRBV20-1 to TRBJ2-7, with D unresolved. The germline V gene has CDR1 DFQATT and CDR2 SNEGSKA (reference sequence). The V end was cut by 2 bases, the J end by 9 bases, with 11 bases between. The CDR3 length is 11 residues. CDR3 sequence (DNA): TGCAGTGCTAGATCCATCCGGGCGCAGTACTTC. Protein sequence: CSARSIRAQYF.

This clonotype came up a few times. The chain employs TRBV18 and TRBJ2-7; D might be TRBD1 (6 bases). CDR1 is KGHSH and CDR2 is LQKENI in the germline V gene. There are 16 residues in the CDR3. Trimming stripped 4 bases from V and 4 bases from J, with 20 bases between. CDR3 bases: TGTGCCAGCTCACGATTAACACAGGGTGCGGCTTACGAGCAGTACTTC. It is translated as CASSRLTQGAAYEQYF.

V usage is TRBV20-1 and J usage is TRBJ2-7; D remains ambiguous. CDR1 is DFQATT and CDR2 is SNEGSKA in the germline V gene (reference sequence). The CDR3 sequence is 12 residues long. V was cut by 3 bases and J by 2 bases, with 8 bases left in between. The CDR3: CSASPRPYEQYF. For the CDR3, the DNA is TGCAGTGCTAGCCCACGCCCCTACGAGCAGTACTTC.

This chain joins TRBV5-1 and TRBJ2-3, with D hard to call. The germline V gene has CDR1 SGHRS and CDR2 YFSETQ. The CDR3 has 16 residues. The V and J ends lost 7 bases and 4 bases respectively, with 22 bases between them. This CDR3 reads CASGWTLGSIADTQYF. The CDR3 DNA follows: TGCGCCAGCGGGTGGACGTTGGGGTCCATCGCAGATACGCAGTATTTT.

As for this clonotype: A much larger clone is a single base away; this may be a read error. The chain combines TRBV7-3 with TRBJ2-1, with unresolved D. The ends were cut back, 0 bases at V and 3 bases at J, with 3 bases in the middle. The CDR3 loop spans 13 amino acids. Per germline, CDR1 SGHTA and CDR2 FQGTGA. Here the CDR3 reads CASSLTNYNEQFF. The CDR3 bases are TGTGCCAGCAGCTTAACAAACTACAATGAGCAGTTCTTC.

This clonotype was seen at least ten times. The rearrangement links TRBV9 to TRBJ2-7; TRBD2 matches at 8 bases. This CDR3 is 14 amino acids long. V lost 0 bases to trimming and J lost 4 bases; unmatched junction nucleotides: 3. The germline gives CDR1 SGDLS, CDR2 YYNGEE. CDR3 bases: TGTGCCAGCAGCGTAGCGCCTAGCGGGTACGAGCAGTACTTC. It yields the protein CASSVAPSGYEQYF. Combining the CDR3 with reference TRBV9 and TRBJ2-7 gives the whole variable domain DSGVTQTPKHLITATGQRVTLRCSPRSGDLSVYWYQQSLDQGLQFLIQYYNGEERAKGNILERFSAQQFPDLHSELNLSSLELGDSALYFCASSVAPSGYEQYFGPGTRLTVT.

This clonotype was observed at least ten times. This rearrangement joins TRBV12-3 or TRBV12-4 to TRBJ2-6, with 10 bases aligning to TRBD1. Germline trimming cut 6 bases from V and 1 base from J; bases unmatched to any gene: 15. The length of the CDR3 is 20 residues. This CDR3 is CASSLRTGGFFGSGANVLTF. As DNA, the CDR3 is TGTGCCAGCAGCCTGAGGACAGGGGGATTCTTTGGTTCTGGGGCCAACGTCCTGACTTTC.